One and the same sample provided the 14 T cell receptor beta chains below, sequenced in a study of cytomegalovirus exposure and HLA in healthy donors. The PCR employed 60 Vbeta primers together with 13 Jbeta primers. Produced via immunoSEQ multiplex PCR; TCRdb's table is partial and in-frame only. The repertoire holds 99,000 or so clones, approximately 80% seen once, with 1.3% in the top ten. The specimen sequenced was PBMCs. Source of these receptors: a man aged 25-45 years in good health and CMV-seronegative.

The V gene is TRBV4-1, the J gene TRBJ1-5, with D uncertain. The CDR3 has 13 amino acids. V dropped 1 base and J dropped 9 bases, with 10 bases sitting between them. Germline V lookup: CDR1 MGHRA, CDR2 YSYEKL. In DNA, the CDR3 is TGCGCCAGCAGCCAAGCACTAAGTAGGCCCCAGCATTTT. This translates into CASSQALSRPQHF.

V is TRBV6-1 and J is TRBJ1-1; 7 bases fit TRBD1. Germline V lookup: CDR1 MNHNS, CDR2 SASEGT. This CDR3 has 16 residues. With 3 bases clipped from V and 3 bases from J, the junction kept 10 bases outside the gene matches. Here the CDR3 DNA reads TGTGCCAGCAGTGATAGGGGGCGATTACGGGACACTGAAGCTTTCTTT. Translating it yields CASSDRGRLRDTEAFF.

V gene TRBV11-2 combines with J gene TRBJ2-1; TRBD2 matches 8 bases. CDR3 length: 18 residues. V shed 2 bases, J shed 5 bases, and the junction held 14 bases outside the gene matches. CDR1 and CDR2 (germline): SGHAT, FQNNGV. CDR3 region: CASSLSPSGGGLNNEQFF. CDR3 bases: TGTGCCAGCAGCTTAAGCCCATCCGGGGGGGGGTTAAACAATGAGCAGTTCTTC. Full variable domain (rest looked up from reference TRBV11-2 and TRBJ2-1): EAGVAQSPRYKIIEKRQSVAFWCNPISGHATLYWYQQILGQGPKLLIQFQNNGVVDDSQLPKDRFSAERLKGVDSTLKIQPAKLEDSAVYLCASSLSPSGGGLNNEQFFGPGTRLTVL.

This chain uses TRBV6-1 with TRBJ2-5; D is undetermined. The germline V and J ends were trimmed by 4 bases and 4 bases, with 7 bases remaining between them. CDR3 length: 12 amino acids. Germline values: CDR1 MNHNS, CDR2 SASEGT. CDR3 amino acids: CASSVTRETQYF. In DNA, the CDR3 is TGTGCCAGCAGTGTGACAAGAGAGACCCAGTACTTC.

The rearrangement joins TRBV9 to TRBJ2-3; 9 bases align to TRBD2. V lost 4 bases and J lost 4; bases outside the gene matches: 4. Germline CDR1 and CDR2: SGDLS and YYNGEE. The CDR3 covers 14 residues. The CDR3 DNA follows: TGTGCCAGCAGCAGTAGCGGGGGAGCAGATACGCAGTATTTT. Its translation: CASSSSGGADTQYF.

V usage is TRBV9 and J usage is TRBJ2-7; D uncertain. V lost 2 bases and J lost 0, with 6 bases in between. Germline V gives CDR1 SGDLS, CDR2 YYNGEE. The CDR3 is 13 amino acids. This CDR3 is CASSVSGSYEQYF. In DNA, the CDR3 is TGTGCCAGCAGCGTTTCGGGCTCCTACGAGCAGTACTTC. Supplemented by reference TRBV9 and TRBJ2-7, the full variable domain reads DSGVTQTPKHLITATGQRVTLRCSPRSGDLSVYWYQQSLDQGLQFLIQYYNGEERAKGNILERFSAQQFPDLHSELNLSSLELGDSALYFCASSVSGSYEQYFGPGTRLTVT.

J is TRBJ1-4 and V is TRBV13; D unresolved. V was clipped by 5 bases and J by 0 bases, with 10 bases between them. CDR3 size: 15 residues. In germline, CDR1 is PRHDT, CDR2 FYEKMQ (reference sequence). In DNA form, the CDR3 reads TGTGCCAGCAGCCCATACAGAGCAACTAATGAAAAACTGTTTTTT. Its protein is CASSPYRATNEKLFF. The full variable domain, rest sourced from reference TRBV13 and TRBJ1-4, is AAGVIQSPRHLIKEKRETATLKCYPIPRHDTVYWYQQGPGQDPQFLISFYEKMQSDKGSIPDRFSAQQFSDYHSELNMSSLELGDSALYFCASSPYRATNEKLFFGSGTQLSVL.

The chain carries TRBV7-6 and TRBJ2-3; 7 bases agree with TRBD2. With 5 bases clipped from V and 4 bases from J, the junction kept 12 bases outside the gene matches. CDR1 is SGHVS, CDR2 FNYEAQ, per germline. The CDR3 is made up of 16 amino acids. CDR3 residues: CASSPIRLAGPDTQYF. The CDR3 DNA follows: TGTGCCAGCAGCCCCATCAGACTAGCTGGGCCAGATACGCAGTATTTT.

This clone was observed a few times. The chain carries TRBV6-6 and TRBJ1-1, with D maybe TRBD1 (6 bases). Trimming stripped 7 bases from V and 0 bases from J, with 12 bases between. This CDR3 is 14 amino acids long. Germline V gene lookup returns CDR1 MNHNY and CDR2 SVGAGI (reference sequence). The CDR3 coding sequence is TGTGCCAGCAACCACAGGGACGTGAACACTGAAGCTTTCTTT. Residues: CASNHRDVNTEAFF.

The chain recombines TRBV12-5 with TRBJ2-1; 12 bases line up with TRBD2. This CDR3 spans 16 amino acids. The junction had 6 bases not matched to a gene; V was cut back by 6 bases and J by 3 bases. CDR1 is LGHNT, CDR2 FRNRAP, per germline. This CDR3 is CASGRGLAGNYNEQFF. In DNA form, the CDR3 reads TGTGCTAGTGGCCGTGGACTAGCGGGGAACTACAATGAGCAGTTCTTC.

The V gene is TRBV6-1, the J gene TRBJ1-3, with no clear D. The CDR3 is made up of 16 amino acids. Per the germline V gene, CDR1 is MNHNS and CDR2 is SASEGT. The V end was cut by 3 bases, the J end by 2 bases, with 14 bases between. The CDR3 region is CASSDSLEFPGNTIYF. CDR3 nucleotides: TGTGCCAGCAGTGATAGCTTAGAGTTCCCTGGAAACACCATATATTTT.

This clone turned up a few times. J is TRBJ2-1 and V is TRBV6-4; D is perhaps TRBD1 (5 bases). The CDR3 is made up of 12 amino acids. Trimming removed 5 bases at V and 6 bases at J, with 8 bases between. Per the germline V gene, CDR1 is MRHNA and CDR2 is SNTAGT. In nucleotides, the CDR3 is TGTGCCAGCAGTCAGCAGGGCAATGAGCAGTTCTTC. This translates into CASSQQGNEQFF.

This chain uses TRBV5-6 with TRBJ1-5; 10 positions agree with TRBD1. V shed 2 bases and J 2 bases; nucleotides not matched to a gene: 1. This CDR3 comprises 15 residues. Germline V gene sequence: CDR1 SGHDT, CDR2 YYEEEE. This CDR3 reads CASSLGQGGNQPQHF. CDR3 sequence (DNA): TGTGCCAGCAGCTTAGGACAGGGGGGCAATCAGCCCCAGCATTTT.

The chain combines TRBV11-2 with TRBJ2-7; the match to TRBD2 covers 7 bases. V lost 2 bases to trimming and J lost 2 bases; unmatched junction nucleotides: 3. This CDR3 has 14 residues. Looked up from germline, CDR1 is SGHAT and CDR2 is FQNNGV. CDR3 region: CASSLQRGPYEQYF. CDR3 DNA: TGTGCCAGCAGCTTACAGCGGGGACCCTACGAGCAGTACTTC.